This T cell receptor beta chain was observed in a study of blood T cell repertoires in COVID-19. Libraries were prepared by immunoSEQ multiplex PCR; TCRdb keeps only in-frame clonotypes and omits some of them. The sample has about 230,000 clones; about 85% are singletons. The germline CDR1 and CDR2 sequences are MNHNY and SVGAGI (reference sequence). The CDR3 is 15 amino acids. Trimming removed 2 bases from V and 7 bases from J, with 15 bases in between. This clone was seen a handful of times. This rearrangement joins TRBV6-6 to TRBJ1-5; TRBD1 might be the D (5 bases). Sequenced: peripheral blood. This clonotype originated in a woman over 75 with active or convalescent COVID-19. The CDR3 bases are TGTGCCAGCAGTTACACGACAGTGGGCCGGCAGCCCCAGCATTTT. Its translation is CASSYTTVGRQPQHF.